Listed below are T cell receptor beta chains from one sample, sequenced in a study of cytomegalovirus exposure and HLA in healthy donors. The assay was immunoSEQ multiplex PCR, and TCRdb's table has in-frame clones only and misses some. The sample includes over 35,000 clones, about 60% of them seen just once. The source material was PBMCs. The receptors stem from a human donor in good health. Each CDR3 is given with its conserved first and last residue. The order of the fields is D gene, V gene, clone size, J gene, CDR3 protein, CDR3 DNA. The D gene is left open where the match is weak. Size is stated for part of the rows, as once, few or many counts, or as a class when the clone is expanded.

d_gene: -
v_gene: TRBV28
abundance: -
j_gene: TRBJ2-3
CDR3aa: CASREGTSTDTQYF
CDR3nt: TGTGCCAGCAGGGAGGGGACTAGCACAGATACGCAGTATTTT

d_gene: TRBD1
v_gene: TRBV4-1
abundance: -
j_gene: TRBJ1-6
CDR3aa: CASSQTTGTENSPLHF
CDR3nt: TGCGCCAGCAGCCAAACTACCGGGACAGAAAATTCACCCCTCCACTTT

d_gene: TRBD1
v_gene: TRBV18
abundance: -
j_gene: TRBJ1-2
CDR3aa: CASSPPGQGNYGYTF
CDR3nt: TGTGCCAGCTCACCACCTGGACAGGGGAACTATGGCTACACCTTC

d_gene: -
v_gene: TRBV9
abundance: -
j_gene: TRBJ1-2
CDR3aa: CASSVNRYGYTF
CDR3nt: TGTGCCAGCAGCGTGAACAGATATGGCTACACCTTC

d_gene: -
v_gene: TRBV7-2
abundance: -
j_gene: TRBJ1-5
CDR3aa: CASSLRGSNQPQHF
CDR3nt: TGTGCCAGCAGCTTACGGGGGAGCAATCAGCCCCAGCATTTT

d_gene: TRBD1
v_gene: TRBV5-5
abundance: few
j_gene: TRBJ1-6
CDR3aa: CASSVVQGAYNSPLHF
CDR3nt: TGTGCCAGCAGCGTGGTGCAGGGGGCATATAATTCACCCCTCCACTTT

d_gene: -
v_gene: TRBV7-9
abundance: -
j_gene: TRBJ2-3
CDR3aa: CASSPLATDTQYF
CDR3nt: TGTGCCAGCAGCCCCCTAGCTACCGATACGCAGTATTTT

d_gene: -
v_gene: TRBV10-2
abundance: -
j_gene: TRBJ1-2
CDR3aa: CASSDRTAYGYTF
CDR3nt: TGCGCCAGCAGTGATCGTACAGCCTATGGCTACACCTTC

d_gene: TRBD2
v_gene: TRBV11-3
abundance: -
j_gene: TRBJ2-7
CDR3aa: CASSPRGGPNEQYF
CDR3nt: TGTGCCAGCAGCCCACGGGGGGGCCCTAACGAGCAGTACTTC

d_gene: -
v_gene: TRBV7-2
abundance: -
j_gene: TRBJ1-4
CDR3aa: CASSPRGPTNEKLFF
CDR3nt: TGTGCCAGCAGCCCCAGGGGTCCAACTAATGAAAAACTGTTTTTT

d_gene: TRBD2
v_gene: TRBV6-5
abundance: -
j_gene: TRBJ2-2
CDR3aa: CASSYSSGRSGELFF
CDR3nt: TGTGCCAGCAGTTACTCTAGCGGGCGATCCGGGGAGCTGTTTTTT

d_gene: TRBD1
v_gene: TRBV29-1
abundance: few
j_gene: TRBJ2-1
CDR3aa: CSPIRTGGSYNEQFF
CDR3nt: TGCAGCCCAATAAGGACAGGGGGCTCCTACAATGAGCAGTTCTTC

d_gene: TRBD2
v_gene: TRBV30
abundance: once
j_gene: TRBJ2-1
CDR3aa: CAWTTGRGGQFF
CDR3nt: TGTGCCTGGACGACGGGACGGGGGGGCCAGTTCTTC

d_gene: -
v_gene: TRBV4-3
abundance: -
j_gene: TRBJ1-4
CDR3aa: CASSQGGGRPYPNEKLFF
CDR3nt: TGCGCCAGCAGCCAAGGTGGAGGCAGGCCCTACCCTAATGAAAAACTGTTTTTT

d_gene: -
v_gene: TRBV6-6
abundance: few
j_gene: TRBJ1-2
CDR3aa: CASSYSSTAFYGYTF
CDR3nt: TGTGCCAGCAGTTACTCGAGTACCGCGTTCTATGGCTACACCTTC

d_gene: -
v_gene: TRBV4-1
abundance: few
j_gene: TRBJ2-1
CDR3aa: CASSQRGNEQFF
CDR3nt: TGCGCCAGCAGCCAGCGGGGCAATGAGCAGTTCTTC

d_gene: -
v_gene: TRBV25-1
abundance: -
j_gene: TRBJ1-1
CDR3aa: CASTKPGQSQTEAFF
CDR3nt: TGTGCCAGCACCAAACCGGGACAAAGTCAAACTGAAGCTTTCTTT

d_gene: -
v_gene: TRBV9
abundance: -
j_gene: TRBJ2-7
CDR3aa: CASSVVDGSYEQYF
CDR3nt: TGTGCCAGCAGCGTAGTAGACGGGTCCTACGAGCAGTACTTC

d_gene: TRBD2
v_gene: TRBV7-2
abundance: -
j_gene: TRBJ2-3
CDR3aa: CASSWLAGHSTDTQYF
CDR3nt: TGTGCCAGCAGCTGGCTAGCGGGGCATAGCACAGATACGCAGTATTTT

d_gene: -
v_gene: TRBV7-2
abundance: few
j_gene: TRBJ1-5
CDR3aa: CASSLGHLRDQPQHF
CDR3nt: TGTGCCAGCAGCTTAGGCCATCTGAGGGATCAGCCCCAGCATTTT

d_gene: -
v_gene: TRBV15
abundance: few
j_gene: TRBJ2-7
CDR3aa: CATSRDRGRFGEQYF
CDR3nt: TGTGCCACCAGCAGAGACAGGGGAAGGTTTGGCGAGCAGTACTTC

d_gene: -
v_gene: TRBV15
abundance: -
j_gene: TRBJ2-7
CDR3aa: CATSRDLGSTYEQYF
CDR3nt: TGTGCCACCAGCAGAGATTTGGGCAGCACCTACGAGCAGTACTTC

d_gene: -
v_gene: TRBV5-1
abundance: few
j_gene: TRBJ2-1
CDR3aa: CASSLAGNEQFF
CDR3nt: TGCGCCAGCAGCTTGGCCGGCAATGAGCAGTTCTTC

d_gene: -
v_gene: TRBV7-2
abundance: -
j_gene: TRBJ2-6
CDR3aa: CASSSGSGANVLTF
CDR3nt: TGTGCCAGCAGCTCAGGGTCTGGGGCCAACGTCCTGACTTTC

d_gene: -
v_gene: TRBV5-1
abundance: -
j_gene: TRBJ2-1
CDR3aa: CASSYTTEQFF
CDR3nt: TGCGCCAGCAGCTACACAACTGAGCAGTTCTTC

d_gene: TRBD1
v_gene: TRBV10-3
abundance: -
j_gene: TRBJ1-5
CDR3aa: CAIRDRGENQPQHF
CDR3nt: TGTGCCATCAGGGACAGGGGGGAGAATCAGCCCCAGCATTTT

d_gene: -
v_gene: TRBV30
abundance: -
j_gene: TRBJ1-6
CDR3aa: CAWSNAYSPLHF
CDR3nt: TGTGCCTGGAGTAATGCGTATTCACCCCTCCACTTT

d_gene: -
v_gene: TRBV6-1
abundance: -
j_gene: TRBJ2-2
CDR3aa: CASSEPTGLSAGELFF
CDR3nt: TGTGCCAGCAGTGAACCCACAGGGTTATCAGCCGGGGAGCTGTTTTTT

d_gene: -
v_gene: TRBV2
abundance: -
j_gene: TRBJ2-2
CDR3aa: CASSVIAKLFF
CDR3nt: TGTGCCAGCAGTGTCATAGCCAAGCTGTTTTTT

d_gene: TRBD1
v_gene: TRBV2
abundance: -
j_gene: TRBJ1-5
CDR3aa: CASSARTGNQPQHF
CDR3nt: TGTGCCAGCAGTGCAAGGACAGGTAATCAGCCCCAGCATTTT

d_gene: -
v_gene: TRBV5-8
abundance: -
j_gene: TRBJ2-5
CDR3aa: CASSSLAGRAQYF
CDR3nt: TGTGCCAGCAGCTCCCTGGCGGGTCGGGCCCAGTACTTC

d_gene: -
v_gene: TRBV7-2
abundance: few
j_gene: TRBJ1-1
CDR3aa: CASSLTRRAEAFF
CDR3nt: TGTGCCAGCAGCCTCACTCGCAGGGCTGAAGCTTTCTTT

d_gene: TRBD1
v_gene: TRBV2
abundance: -
j_gene: TRBJ2-2
CDR3aa: CASSDRGQGNTGELFF
CDR3nt: TGTGCCAGCAGTGATAGGGGACAGGGGAACACCGGGGAGCTGTTTTTT

d_gene: -
v_gene: TRBV18
abundance: -
j_gene: TRBJ1-2
CDR3aa: CASSPPLGLGYTF
CDR3nt: TGTGCCAGCTCACCACCGTTGGGGCTCGGCTACACCTTC

d_gene: -
v_gene: TRBV30
abundance: -
j_gene: TRBJ2-5
CDR3aa: CAWSVRRGRETQYF
CDR3nt: TGTGCCTGGAGTGTACGTCGGGGGAGGGAGACCCAGTACTTC

d_gene: TRBD2
v_gene: TRBV5-4
abundance: -
j_gene: TRBJ2-5
CDR3aa: CASSQGGTSGGTQYF
CDR3nt: TGTGCCAGCAGCCAAGGGGGGACTAGCGGTGGGACCCAGTACTTC

d_gene: TRBD1
v_gene: TRBV19
abundance: -
j_gene: TRBJ2-1
CDR3aa: CASSPTGGFYNEQFF
CDR3nt: TGTGCCAGTTCTCCCACAGGGGGCTTTTACAATGAGCAGTTCTTC

d_gene: -
v_gene: TRBV5-1
abundance: few
j_gene: TRBJ1-1
CDR3aa: CASSLVGGAMNTEAFF
CDR3nt: TGCGCCAGCAGCTTGGTGGGGGGGGCAATGAACACTGAAGCTTTCTTT

d_gene: TRBD1
v_gene: TRBV2
abundance: -
j_gene: TRBJ1-3
CDR3aa: CAIQRGQPGNTIYF
CDR3nt: TGTGCCATACAACGGGGACAGCCAGGAAACACCATATATTTT

d_gene: -
v_gene: TRBV27
abundance: -
j_gene: TRBJ1-2
CDR3aa: CASSTRGVYGYTF
CDR3nt: TGTGCCAGCAGTACACGGGGGGTCTATGGCTACACCTTC

d_gene: TRBD1
v_gene: TRBV5-1
abundance: -
j_gene: TRBJ1-2
CDR3aa: CASSQMAGTAVYGYTF
CDR3nt: TGCGCCAGCAGCCAAATGGCGGGGACAGCCGTTTATGGCTACACCTTC